This T cell receptor (beta chain) was sequenced during a study of T cell responses to AZD1222 COVID-19 vaccine. Points from the study as a whole: A mostly white British donor set with more females was recruited, and clonal diversity was possibly underestimated. Close to half of spike-specific TCRs reportedly recognize unmutated variant regions. Spike-specific TCR breadth and depth went up after people got two AZD1222 doses. Along spike, vaccine-associated CD4 TCRs were found throughout, with dominance at 160-218 and 743-854.

Only in-frame clones appear in the TCRdb table, and some are missing; sequencing was by immunoSEQ multiplex PCR. The sample has over 100,000 clones; 88% are singletons. Comments on this clone: The antigen remains unidentified.

J gave up 7 bases and V 8 bases, and 11 bases lay outside the gene matches. This CDR3 has 13 amino acids. V usage is TRBV12-3 or TRBV12-4 and J usage is TRBJ2-7; 7 bases align to TRBD2. The starting material was peripheral blood, obtained on day 0 of AZD1222 vaccination. The TCR sequence derives from an adult in good health. CDR3: CASATSATGEQYF. The CDR3 DNA reads as TGTGCCAGCGCCACTAGCGCAACGGGGGAGCAGTACTTC.